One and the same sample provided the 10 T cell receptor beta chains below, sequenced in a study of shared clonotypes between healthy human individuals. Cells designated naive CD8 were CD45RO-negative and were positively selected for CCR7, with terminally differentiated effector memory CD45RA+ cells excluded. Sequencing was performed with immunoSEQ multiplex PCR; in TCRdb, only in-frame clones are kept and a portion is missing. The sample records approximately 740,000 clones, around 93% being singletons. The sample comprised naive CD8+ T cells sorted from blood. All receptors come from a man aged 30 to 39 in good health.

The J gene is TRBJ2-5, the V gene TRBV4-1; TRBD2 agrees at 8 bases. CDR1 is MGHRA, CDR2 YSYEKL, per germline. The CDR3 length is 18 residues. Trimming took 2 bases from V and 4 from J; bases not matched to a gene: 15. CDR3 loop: CASSQLFRSGGPPETQYF. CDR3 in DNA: TGCGCCAGCAGCCAACTTTTCCGGTCGGGAGGGCCTCCAGAGACCCAGTACTTC.

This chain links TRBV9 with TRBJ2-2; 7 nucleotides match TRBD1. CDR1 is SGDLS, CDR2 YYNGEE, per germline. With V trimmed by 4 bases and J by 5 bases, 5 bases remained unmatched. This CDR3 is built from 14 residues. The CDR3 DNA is TGTGCCAGCAGCACTCGACAGGGAACCGGGGAGCTGTTTTTT. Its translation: CASSTRQGTGELFF.

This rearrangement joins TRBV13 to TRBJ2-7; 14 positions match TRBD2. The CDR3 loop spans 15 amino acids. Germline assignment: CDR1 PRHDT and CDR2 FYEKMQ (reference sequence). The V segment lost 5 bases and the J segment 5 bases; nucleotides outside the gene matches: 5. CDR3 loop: CASSLRGLAGDEQYF. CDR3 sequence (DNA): TGTGCCAGCAGCCTCAGGGGACTAGCGGGAGACGAGCAGTACTTC.

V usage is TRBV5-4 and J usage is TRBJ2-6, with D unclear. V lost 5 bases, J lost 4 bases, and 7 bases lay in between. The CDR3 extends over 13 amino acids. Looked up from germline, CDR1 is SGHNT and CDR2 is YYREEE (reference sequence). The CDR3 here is CASRTEGANVLTF. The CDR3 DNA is TGTGCCAGCAGAACCGAAGGGGCCAACGTCCTGACTTTC.

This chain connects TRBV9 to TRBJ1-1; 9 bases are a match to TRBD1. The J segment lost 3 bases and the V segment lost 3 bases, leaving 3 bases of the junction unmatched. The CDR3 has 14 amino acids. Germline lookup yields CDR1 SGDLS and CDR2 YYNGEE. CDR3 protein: CASSGTGEDTEAFF. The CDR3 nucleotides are TGTGCCAGCAGCGGGACAGGGGAAGACACTGAAGCTTTCTTT.

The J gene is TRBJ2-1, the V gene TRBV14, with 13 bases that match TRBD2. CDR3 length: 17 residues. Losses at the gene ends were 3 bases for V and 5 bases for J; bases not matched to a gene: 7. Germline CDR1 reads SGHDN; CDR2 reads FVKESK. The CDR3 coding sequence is TGTGCCAGCAGCCAGTCAACCGGGACTAGCGGGAACAATGAGCAGTTCTTC. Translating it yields CASSQSTGTSGNNEQFF.

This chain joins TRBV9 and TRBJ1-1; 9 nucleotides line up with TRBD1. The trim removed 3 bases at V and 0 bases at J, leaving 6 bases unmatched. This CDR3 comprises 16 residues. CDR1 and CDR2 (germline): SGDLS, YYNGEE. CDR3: CASSGSRDRVNTEAFF. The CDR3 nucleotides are TGTGCCAGCAGCGGCTCTCGGGACAGGGTGAACACTGAAGCTTTCTTT.

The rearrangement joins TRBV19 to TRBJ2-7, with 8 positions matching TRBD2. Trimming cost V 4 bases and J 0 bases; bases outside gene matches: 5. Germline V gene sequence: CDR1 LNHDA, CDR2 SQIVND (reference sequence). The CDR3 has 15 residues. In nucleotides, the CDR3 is TGTGCCAGTAGTACTAAGCGGGAGACCTCCTACGAGCAGTACTTC. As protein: CASSTKRETSYEQYF. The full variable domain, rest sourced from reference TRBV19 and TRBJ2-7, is DGGITQSPKYLFRKEGQNVTLSCEQNLNHDAMYWYRQDPGQGLRLIYYSQIVNDFQKGDIAEGYSVSREKKESFPLTVTSAQKNPTAFYLCASSTKRETSYEQYFGPGTRLTVT.

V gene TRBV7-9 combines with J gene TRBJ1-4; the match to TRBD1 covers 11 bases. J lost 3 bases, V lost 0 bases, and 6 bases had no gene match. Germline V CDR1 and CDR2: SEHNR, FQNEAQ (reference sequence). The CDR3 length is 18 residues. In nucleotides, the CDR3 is TGTGCCAGCAGCTTAGCATTTGGACAGGGGGCCTCTAATGAAAAACTGTTTTTT. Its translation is CASSLAFGQGASNEKLFF.

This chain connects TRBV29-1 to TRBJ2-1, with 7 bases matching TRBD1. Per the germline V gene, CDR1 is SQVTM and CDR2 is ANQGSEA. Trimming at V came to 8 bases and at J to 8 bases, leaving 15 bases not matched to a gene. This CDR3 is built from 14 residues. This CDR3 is CSSLPGRGSYEQFF. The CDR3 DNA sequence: TGCAGCTCCCTCCCGGGCAGGGGGAGTTATGAGCAGTTCTTC.